Here is one T cell receptor (beta chain) with its context. The record originates from a study of blood T cell repertoires in COVID-19. The overall study: The samples span acute and convalescent COVID-19 from the United States, Italy and Spain. From T cells, B-cell-depleted T cells, or PBMCs came the material, which was cDNA or gDNA.

V dropped 4 bases and J dropped 6; count of bases not matched to a gene: 8. From germline, CDR1 is LGHDT and CDR2 YNNKEL (reference sequence). The CDR3 has 16 residues. Source study methods: Amplification from reference gene primers served as the basis for estimated nucleated cell counts. Sequenced by immunoSEQ multiplex PCR; TCRdb stores in-frame clones only, minus some. V and J calls and clone size are copied from that table; D and trimming were computed from the DNA. In the table there are approximately 190,000 clones, about 88% of which are singletons. J is TRBJ2-1 and V is TRBV3-1 (or the pseudogene TRBV3-2), with 11 bases fitting TRBD2. Sequencing input: peripheral blood. The sequence came from a middle-aged man with active or convalescent COVID-19. The CDR3 region has the DNA TGTGCCAGCAGCCTAACCGGGACTAGCGGATTCAATGAGCAGTTCTTC. It codes for CASSLTGTSGFNEQFF.